This T cell receptor beta chain is from a study of control samples from healthy donors and cancer patients. Method: immunoSEQ multiplex PCR; TCRdb's copy keeps in-frame clones and lacks some. The table includes about 92,000 clones, roughly four fifths detected once. CDR3 length equals 16 residues. Germline V gives CDR1 MDHEN, CDR2 SYDVKM. The V and J ends lost 5 bases and 5 bases respectively, with 21 bases between them. Sequenced sample: blood. This sequence originates from a woman aged 55-70 years in good health. The chain links TRBV28 to TRBJ2-5; D is perhaps TRBD1 or TRBD2 (5 bases each). This CDR3 is CASSGTALGARETQYF. In DNA form, the CDR3 reads TGTGCCAGCAGTGGAACGGCCCTCGGGGCCCGGGAGACCCAGTACTTC.